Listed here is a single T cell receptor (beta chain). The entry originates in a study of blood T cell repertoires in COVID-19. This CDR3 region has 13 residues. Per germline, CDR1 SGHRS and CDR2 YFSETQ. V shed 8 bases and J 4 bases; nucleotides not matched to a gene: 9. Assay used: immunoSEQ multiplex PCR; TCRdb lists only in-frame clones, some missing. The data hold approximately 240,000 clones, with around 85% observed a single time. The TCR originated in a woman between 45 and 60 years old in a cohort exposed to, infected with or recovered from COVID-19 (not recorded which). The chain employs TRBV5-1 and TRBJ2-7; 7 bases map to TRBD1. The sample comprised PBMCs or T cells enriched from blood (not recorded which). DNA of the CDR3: TGCGCCAGTACCCCGGGACAGCTATACGAGCAGTACTTC. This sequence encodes CASTPGQLYEQYF.